Below, 17 T cell receptor beta chains from the same sample are listed, as sequenced in a study of CD8+ T cells in alopecia areata. Once RNA had been extracted, it was reverse transcribed into cDNA to act as the sequencing template. Only in-frame clones appear in the TCRdb table, and some are missing; sequencing was by immunoSEQ multiplex PCR. The data show about 120,000 clones, with none appearing a single time. Material: lesional skin. These receptors all come from a C3H/HeJ mouse with alopecia areata. This strain's MHC haplotype is H2-k.

This clone has more than one count but fewer than ten. Translating the DNA gives a protein that differs from the TCRdb entry at residue 13; the protein shown here is that DNA translation. Mouse names are used for the genes. With the read ending 3 residues before the CDR3 end, the germline J gene is used to fill in that end. This rearrangement joins TRBV19 to TRBJ1-6; no clear D gene. TRBJ1-6 has ORF status, its function being uncertain. V was shortened by 2 bases and J by 0 bases, with 9 bases between the two germline ends. The germline CDR1 and CDR2 sequences are FNHDT and SITEND (reference sequence). The CDR3 spans 16 residues. The CDR3 reads CASSINKISYNSPLYF. The DNA read from the CDR3 is TGTGCCAGCAGTATTAACAAAATTTCCTATAATTCGCCC.

For this clone: Mouse gene names and germline throughout. The observed sequence ends 4 residues before the CDR3 terminus, with the missing tail filled in from the germline J gene. The V and J genes are TRBV14 and TRBJ2-4; 9 bases agree with TRBD1. Trimming took 3 bases from V and 1 from J; bases not matched to a gene: 0. CDR1 is SGHDT and CDR2 is FRDEAV in the germline V gene. This CDR3 contains 14 residues. The CDR3 loop is CASSWDRGQNTLYF. The sequenced CDR3 bases are TGTGCCAGCAGTTGGGACAGGGGTCAAAAC.

A few counts support this clone. Genes and germline are mouse. The read gets to within 4 residues of the CDR3 end, and the germline J gene fills in the rest. The rearrangement joins TRBV17 to TRBJ1-1, with D perhaps TRBD1 (6 bases). Germline assignment: CDR1 MNHDT and CDR2 YYDKIL. The CDR3 covers 14 residues. V lost 3 bases, J lost 1 base, and 9 bases lay in between. The covered CDR3 bases are TGTGCTAGCAGTAGGGGGGACAAAAACACA. This encodes CASSRGDKNT. The CDR3 reads in full as CASSRGDKNTEVFF.

This clone was detected a few times. The gene names here belong to mouse. The CDR3 is cut off 4 residues early in the read; its end comes from the germline J gene. The chain carries TRBV13-3 and TRBJ2-2; 9 bases agree with TRBD1. V trimming: 5 bases; J trimming: 4 bases; junction bases outside the gene matches: 3. The CDR3 consists of 14 residues. Germline CDR1 NNHDY, CDR2 SYVADS. CDR3 region: CASRDRGGTGQLYF. CDR3 DNA (partial): TGTGCCAGCAGGGACAGGGGCGGCACCGGG.

As to this clone: Germline and genes here are mouse. Coverage ceases 4 residues before the CDR3 finishes, and the germline J gene fills in the end. The rearrangement joins TRBV13-3 to TRBJ2-7; TRBD1 agrees at 7 bases. CDR3 size: 13 residues. Germline V gene sequence: CDR1 NNHDY, CDR2 SYVADS. After removal of 5 bases from V and 3 bases from J, the junction contained 5 bases not matched to a gene. CDR3 sequence: CASSRDSIYEQYF. The sequenced part of the CDR3 DNA is TGTGCCAGCAGCCGGGACAGTATCTAT.

This clone was seen ten or more times. At residue 10, the TCRdb protein departs from the DNA translation, so the protein shown here was derived from the DNA itself. Germline and genes: mouse. The CDR3 end falls 3 residues outside the read, so it is completed with the germline J gene. The chain combines TRBV13-3 with TRBJ1-3, with unresolved D. Germline V gene data show CDR1 as NNHDY and CDR2 as SYVADS. This CDR3 region has 13 residues. The V end lost 6 bases, the J end lost 0 bases, and 7 bases lay between the germline ends. The CDR3 region is CASTSNSGNTLYF. CDR3 DNA, as far as it was read: TGTGCCAGCACGTCAAATTCTGGAAATACG. The whole variable domain, remainder taken from reference TRBV13-3 and TRBJ1-3, is EAAVTQSPRSKVAVTGGKVTLSCHQTNNHDYMYWYRQDTGHGLRLIHYSYVADSTEKGDIPDGYKASRPSQENFSLILELASLSQTAVYFCASTSNSGNTLYFGEGSRLIVV.

This clone came up a few times. Gene names refer to mouse genes. The read ends 4 residues shy of where the CDR3 ends; the end is completed using the germline J gene. This sequence joins TRBV16 and TRBJ2-1; 14 positions agree with TRBD2. The CDR3 has 17 amino acids. CDR1 is SGHSA and CDR2 is FRNQAP in the germline V gene. With 3 bases clipped from V and 0 bases from J, the junction kept 1 base outside the gene matches. Incomplete CDR3 DNA: TGTGCAAGCAGCTTGGGGACTGGGGGGGCTAACTATGCT. This translates into CASSLGTGGANYA. The full CDR3 sequence reads CASSLGTGGANYAEQFF.

Remarks on this clone: Each gene name is a mouse one. The observed sequence ends 4 residues before the CDR3 terminus, with the missing tail filled in from the germline J gene. The V call is TRBV13-1, the J call TRBJ2-1; D is possibly TRBD2 (7 bases). The CDR3 loop spans 15 amino acids. Germline CDR1 NSHNY, CDR2 SYGAGN. V shed 1 base and J shed 1 base, with 9 bases lying between them. This CDR3 is CASSDLGANYAEQFF. The DNA read from the CDR3 is TGTGCCAGCAGTGATCTGGGGGCAAACTATGCT.

A word on this clone: Gene names and germline match the mouse. Read coverage stops 4 residues before the CDR3 terminus; the germline J gene supplies the remainder. The rearrangement links TRBV13-3 to TRBJ2-1, with 10 bases aligning to TRBD1. Germline V lookup: CDR1 NNHDY, CDR2 SYVADS. CDR3 length equals 15 residues. Partial CDR3 DNA: TGTGCCAGCAGTGGTTCCGGGACAGGGGTAGCT. Translated: CASSGSGTGVA. From start to end, the CDR3 is CASSGSGTGVAEQFF.

A note on this clone: Gene names and germline refer to mouse. The read finishes 4 residues shy of the CDR3 end, and the germline J gene is used to complete it. The V and J genes are TRBV13-3 and TRBJ1-2; 8 bases agree with TRBD1. This CDR3 has 14 residues. J lost 4 bases, V lost 4 bases, and 6 bases had no gene match. Germline V gene data show CDR1 as NNHDY and CDR2 as SYVADS. CDR3: CASSSGGEGSDYTF. The part of the CDR3 DNA that was read is TGTGCCAGCAGTTCAGGGGGCGAGGGCTCC.

This clone occurred a few times. Mouse gene names apply. The read ends 4 residues early relative to the CDR3; the germline J gene fills the gap. V and J are TRBV17 and TRBJ2-1; 7 nucleotides line up with TRBD1. Germline CDR1 is MNHDT and CDR2 is YYDKIL. After removal of 7 bases from V and 1 base from J, the junction contained 1 base not matched to a gene. The CDR3 extends over 13 amino acids. The CDR3 here is CASKTGNYAEQFF. The sequenced part of the CDR3 DNA is TGTGCTAGCAAGACAGGGAACTATGCT.

This clone was recorded many times. The gene symbols are mouse symbols. With the read ending 4 residues before the CDR3 end, the germline J gene is used to fill in that end. The V gene is TRBV13-3, the J gene TRBJ2-3, with 7 positions matching TRBD2. The germline V gene has CDR1 NNHDY and CDR2 SYVADS. The CDR3 is 15 residues long. The V gene end was trimmed by 4 bases and the J gene end by 1 base; junction bases not matched to a gene: 6. The CDR3 bases that were read are TGTGCCAGCAGTCAATGGGGGGAGGGTGCAGAA. It translates to CASSQWGEGAE. The whole CDR3 reads CASSQWGEGAETLYF.

This clone was observed a few times. Gene names and germline match the mouse. The read falls 4 residues short of the CDR3 end, and the missing part is taken from the germline J gene. This sequence joins TRBV13-3 and TRBJ1-1, with 8 nucleotides matching TRBD1. The CDR3 runs to 19 residues. V was clipped by 1 base and J by 0 bases; unmatched bases: 14. Germline lookup yields CDR1 NNHDY and CDR2 SYVADS. The CDR3 here is CASSDIPLPGGEANTEVFF. CDR3 bases read: TGTGCCAGCAGTGATATCCCCCTCCCAGGGGGCGAGGCAAACACA.

This clone came up a few times. The gene names given are mouse names. The read comes to an end 4 residues before the CDR3 does, leaving the germline J gene to fill in the end. V gene TRBV1 combines with J gene TRBJ2-5; perhaps TRBD1 as D (7 bases). Germline V gene sequence: CDR1 NSQYPW, CDR2 LRSPGD (reference sequence). The V gene lost 2 bases and the J gene lost 1 base, with 10 bases spanning the gap. The CDR3 length is 15 residues. CDR3 bases read: TGCACCTGCAGTGCATCCAGGGGGGACCAAGAC. This sequence encodes CTCSASRGDQD. The CDR3 as a whole reads CTCSASRGDQDTQYF. Drawing the rest from reference TRBV1 and TRBJ2-5, the complete variable domain is VTLLEQNPRWRLVPRGQAVNLRCILKNSQYPWMSWYQQDLQKQLQWLFTLRSPGDKEVKSLPGADYLATRVTDTELRLQVANMSQGRTLYCTCSASRGDQDTQYFGPGTRLLVL.

A few counts support this clone. Any gene name here is a mouse gene name. The read gets to within 4 residues of the CDR3 end, and the germline J gene fills in the rest. The V call is TRBV17, the J call TRBJ2-7, with D possibly being TRBD2 (5 bases). CDR3 length: 13 amino acids. Looked up from germline, CDR1 is MNHDT and CDR2 is YYDKIL. The sequenced CDR3 bases are TGTGCTAGCAGTAGGGACTCCCTATAT. Translating gives CASSRDSLY. In full, the CDR3 is CASSRDSLYEQYF. Full variable domain (outside the CDR3, taken from reference TRBV17 and TRBJ2-7): DTTVKQNPRYKLARVGKPVNLICSQTMNHDTMYWYQKKPNQAPKLLLFYYDKILNREADTFEKFQSSRPNNSFCSLYIGSAGLEYSAMYLCASSRDSLYEQYFGPGTRLTVL.

This clone was detected ten times or more. The listed genes are named as in mouse. The part of the CDR3 DNA that was read is TGTGCCAGCAGTGAGGGGGGGACAGGGGGCGAT. The encoded protein is CASSEGGTGGD. Given in full, the CDR3 is CASSEGGTGGDEQYF. V is TRBV13-3 and J is TRBJ2-7; 12 bases match TRBD1. From the germline J gene comes the end of the CDR3, since the read stops 4 residues before it. Germline CDR1 reads NNHDY; CDR2 reads SYVADS. CDR3 size: 15 residues.

Concerning this clone: The gene symbols are mouse symbols. The read terminates 4 residues before the CDR3 end, so the remaining end is supplied by the germline J gene. This chain connects TRBV1 to TRBJ2-5, with D perhaps TRBD2 (5 bases). Trimming removed 8 bases at V and 2 bases at J, with 5 bases between. Germline values: CDR1 NSQYPW, CDR2 LRSPGD (reference sequence). The CDR3 runs 11 residues. Here the CDR3 reads CTCWGQDTQYF. CDR3 bases read: TGCACCTGCTGGGGCCAAGAC.